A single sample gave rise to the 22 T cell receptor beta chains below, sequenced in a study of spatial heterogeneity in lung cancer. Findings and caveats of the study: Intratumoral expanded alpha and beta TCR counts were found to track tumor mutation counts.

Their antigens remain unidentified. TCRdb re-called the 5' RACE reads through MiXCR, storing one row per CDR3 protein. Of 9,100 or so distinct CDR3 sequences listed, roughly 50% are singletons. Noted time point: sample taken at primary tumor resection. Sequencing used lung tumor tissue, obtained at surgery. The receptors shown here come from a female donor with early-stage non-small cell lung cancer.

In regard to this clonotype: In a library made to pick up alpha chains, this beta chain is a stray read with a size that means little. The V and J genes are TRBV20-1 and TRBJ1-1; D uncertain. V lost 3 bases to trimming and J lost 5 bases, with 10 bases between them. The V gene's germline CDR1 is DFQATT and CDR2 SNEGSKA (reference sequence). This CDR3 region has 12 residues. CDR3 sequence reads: CSARARWTEAFF. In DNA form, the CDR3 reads TGCAGTGCTAGGGCTCGATGGACTGAAGCTTTCTTT.

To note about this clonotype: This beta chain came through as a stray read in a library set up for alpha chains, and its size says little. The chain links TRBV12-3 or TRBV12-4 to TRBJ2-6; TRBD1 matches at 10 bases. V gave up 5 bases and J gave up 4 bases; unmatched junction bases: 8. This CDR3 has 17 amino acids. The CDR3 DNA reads TGTGCCAGCAGTGCAAGACAGGGGGCGTCGGGGGCCAACGTCCTGACTTTC. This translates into CASSARQGASGANVLTF.

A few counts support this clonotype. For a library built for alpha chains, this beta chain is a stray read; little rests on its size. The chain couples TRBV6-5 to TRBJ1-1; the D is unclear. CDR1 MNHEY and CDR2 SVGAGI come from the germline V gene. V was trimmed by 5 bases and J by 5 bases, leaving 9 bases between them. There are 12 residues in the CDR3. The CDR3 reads CASSRTVTEAFF. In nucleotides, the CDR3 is TGTGCCAGCAGTCGAACAGTGACTGAAGCTTTCTTT.

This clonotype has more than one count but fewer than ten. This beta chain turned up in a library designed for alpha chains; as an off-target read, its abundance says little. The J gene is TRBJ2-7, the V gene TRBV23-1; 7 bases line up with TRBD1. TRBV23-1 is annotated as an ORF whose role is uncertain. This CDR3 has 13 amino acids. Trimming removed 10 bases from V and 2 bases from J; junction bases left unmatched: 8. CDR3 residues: CAIIDRDPYEQYF. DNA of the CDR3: TGCGCCATCATAGACAGGGACCCCTACGAGCAGTACTTC.

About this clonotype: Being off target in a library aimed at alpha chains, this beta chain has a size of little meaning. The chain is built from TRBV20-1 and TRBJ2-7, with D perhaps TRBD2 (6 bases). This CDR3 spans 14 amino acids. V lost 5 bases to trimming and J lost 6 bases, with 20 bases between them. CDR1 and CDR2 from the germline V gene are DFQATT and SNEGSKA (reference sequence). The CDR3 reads CSAPRQTTEGEQYF. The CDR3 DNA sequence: TGCAGTGCTCCCCGGCAAACTACGGAGGGCGAGCAGTACTTC.

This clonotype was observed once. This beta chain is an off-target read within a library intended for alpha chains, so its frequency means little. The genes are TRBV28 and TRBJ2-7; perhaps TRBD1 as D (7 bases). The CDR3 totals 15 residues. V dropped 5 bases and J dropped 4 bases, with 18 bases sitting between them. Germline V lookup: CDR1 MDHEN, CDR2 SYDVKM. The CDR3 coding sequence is TGTGCCAGCAGTGCGGGGACAGTCTGGGGTTACGAGCAGTACTTC. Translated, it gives CASSAGTVWGYEQYF.

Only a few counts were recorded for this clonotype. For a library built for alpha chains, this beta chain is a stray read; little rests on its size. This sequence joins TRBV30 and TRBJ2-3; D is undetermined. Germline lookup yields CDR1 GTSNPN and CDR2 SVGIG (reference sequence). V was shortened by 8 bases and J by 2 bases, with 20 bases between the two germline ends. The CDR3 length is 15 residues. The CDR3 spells CARSRAGSTTDTQYF. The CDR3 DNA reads TGTGCCCGCTCCCGGGCCGGATCTACCACAGATACGCAGTATTTT.

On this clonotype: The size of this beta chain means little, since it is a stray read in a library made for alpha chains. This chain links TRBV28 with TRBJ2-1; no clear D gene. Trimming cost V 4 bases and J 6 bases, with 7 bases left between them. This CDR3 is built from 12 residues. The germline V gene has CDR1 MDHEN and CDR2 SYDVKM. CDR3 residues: CASSWEPNEQFF. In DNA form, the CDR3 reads TGTGCCAGCAGTTGGGAACCCAATGAGCAGTTCTTC. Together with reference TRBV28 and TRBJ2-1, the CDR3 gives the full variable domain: DVKVTQSSRYLVKRTGEKVFLECVQDMDHENMFWYRQDPGLGLRLIYFSYDVKMKEKGDIPEGYSVSREKKERFSLILESASTNQTSMYLCASSWEPNEQFFGPGTRLTVL.

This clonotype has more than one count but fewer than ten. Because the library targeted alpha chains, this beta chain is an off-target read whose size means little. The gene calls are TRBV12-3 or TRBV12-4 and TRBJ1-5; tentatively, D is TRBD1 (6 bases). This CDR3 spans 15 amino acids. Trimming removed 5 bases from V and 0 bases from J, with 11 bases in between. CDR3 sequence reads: CASSPTGYSNQPQHF. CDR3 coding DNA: TGTGCCAGCAGTCCTACAGGGTATAGCAATCAGCCCCAGCATTTT.

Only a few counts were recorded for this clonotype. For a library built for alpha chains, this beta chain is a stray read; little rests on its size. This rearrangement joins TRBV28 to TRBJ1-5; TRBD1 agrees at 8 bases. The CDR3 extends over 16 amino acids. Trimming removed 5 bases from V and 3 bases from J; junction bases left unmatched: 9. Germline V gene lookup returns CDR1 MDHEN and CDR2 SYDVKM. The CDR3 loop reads CASSLSGGAVNQPQHF. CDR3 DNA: TGTGCCAGCAGTCTGTCAGGGGGCGCCGTCAATCAGCCCCAGCATTTT.

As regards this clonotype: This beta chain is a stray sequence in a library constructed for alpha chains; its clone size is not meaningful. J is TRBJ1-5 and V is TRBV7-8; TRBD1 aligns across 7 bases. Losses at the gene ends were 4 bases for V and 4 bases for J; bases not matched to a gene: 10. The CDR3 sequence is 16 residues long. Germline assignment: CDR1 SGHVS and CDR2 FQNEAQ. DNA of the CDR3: TGTGCCAGCAGCTCTCTAGGACAGGCGTTGAATCAGCCCCAGCATTTT. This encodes CASSSLGQALNQPQHF.

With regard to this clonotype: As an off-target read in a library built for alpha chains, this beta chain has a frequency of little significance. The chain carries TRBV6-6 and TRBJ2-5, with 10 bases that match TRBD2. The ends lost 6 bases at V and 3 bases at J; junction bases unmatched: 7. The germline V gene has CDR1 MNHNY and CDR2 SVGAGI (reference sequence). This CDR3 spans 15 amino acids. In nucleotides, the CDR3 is TGTGCCAGCAGACTAGCGGGGAGCTGGGAAGAGACCCAGTACTTC. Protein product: CASRLAGSWEETQYF.

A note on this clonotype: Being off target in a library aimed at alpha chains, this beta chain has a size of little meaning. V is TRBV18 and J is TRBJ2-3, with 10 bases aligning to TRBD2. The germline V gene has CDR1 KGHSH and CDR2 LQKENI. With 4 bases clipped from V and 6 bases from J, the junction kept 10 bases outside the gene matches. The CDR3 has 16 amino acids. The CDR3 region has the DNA TGTGCCAGCTCACTACTTGTAGCGGGGGGTCCTGATACGCAGTATTTT. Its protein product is CASSLLVAGGPDTQYF.

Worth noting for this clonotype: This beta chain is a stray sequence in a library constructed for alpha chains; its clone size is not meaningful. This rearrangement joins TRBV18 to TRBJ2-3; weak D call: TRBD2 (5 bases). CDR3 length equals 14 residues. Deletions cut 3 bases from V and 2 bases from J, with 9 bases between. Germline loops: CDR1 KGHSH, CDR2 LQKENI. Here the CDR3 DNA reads TGTGCCAGCTCACCCGGACTCTCCACAGATACGCAGTATTTT. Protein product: CASSPGLSTDTQYF.

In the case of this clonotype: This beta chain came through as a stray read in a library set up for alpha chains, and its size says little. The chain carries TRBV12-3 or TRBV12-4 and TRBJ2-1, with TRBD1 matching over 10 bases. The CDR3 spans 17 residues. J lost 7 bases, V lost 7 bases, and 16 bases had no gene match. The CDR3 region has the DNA TGTGCCAGCAAGGGACAGGGGACTGTCCGGGGTAGAAATGAGCAGTTCTTC. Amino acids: CASKGQGTVRGRNEQFF.

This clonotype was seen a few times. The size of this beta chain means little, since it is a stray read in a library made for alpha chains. CDR3 in amino acids: CSARPWGAGTGELFF. DNA for the CDR3: TGCAGTGCTCGACCCTGGGGGGCTGGAACCGGGGAGCTGTTTTTT. The V gene is TRBV20-1, the J gene TRBJ2-2, with D perhaps matching TRBD1 or TRBD2 (6 bases each). Looked up from germline, CDR1 is DFQATT and CDR2 is SNEGSKA (reference sequence). The CDR3 has 15 residues. Trimming left V 5 bases short and J 5 bases short, with 18 bases between.

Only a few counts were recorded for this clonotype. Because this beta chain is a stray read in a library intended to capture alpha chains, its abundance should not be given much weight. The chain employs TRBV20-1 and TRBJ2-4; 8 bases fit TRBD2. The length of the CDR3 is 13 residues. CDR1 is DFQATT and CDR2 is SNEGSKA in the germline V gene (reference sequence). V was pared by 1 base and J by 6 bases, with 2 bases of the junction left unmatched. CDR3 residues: CSARAGGANIQYF. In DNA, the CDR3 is TGCAGTGCTAGAGCGGGAGGGGCAAACATTCAGTACTTC.

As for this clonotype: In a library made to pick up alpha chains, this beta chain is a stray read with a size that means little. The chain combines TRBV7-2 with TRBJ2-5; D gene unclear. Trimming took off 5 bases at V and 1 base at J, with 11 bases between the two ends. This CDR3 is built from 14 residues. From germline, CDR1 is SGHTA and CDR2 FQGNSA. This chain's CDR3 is CASSPGRRQETQYF. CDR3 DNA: TGTGCCAGCAGCCCCGGCAGACGCCAAGAGACCCAGTACTTC.

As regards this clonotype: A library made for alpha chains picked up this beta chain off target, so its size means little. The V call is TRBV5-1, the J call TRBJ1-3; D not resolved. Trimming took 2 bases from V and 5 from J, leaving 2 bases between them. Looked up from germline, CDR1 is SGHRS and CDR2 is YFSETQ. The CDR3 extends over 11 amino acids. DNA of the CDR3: TGCGCCAGCAGCTTTAGAAACACCATATATTTT. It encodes CASSFRNTIYF.

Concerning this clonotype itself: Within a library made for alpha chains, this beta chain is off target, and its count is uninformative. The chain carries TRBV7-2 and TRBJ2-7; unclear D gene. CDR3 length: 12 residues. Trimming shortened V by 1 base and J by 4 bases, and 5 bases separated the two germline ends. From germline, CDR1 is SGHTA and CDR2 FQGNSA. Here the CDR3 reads CASSLVPYEQYF. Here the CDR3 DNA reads TGTGCCAGCAGCTTAGTACCTTACGAGCAGTACTTC. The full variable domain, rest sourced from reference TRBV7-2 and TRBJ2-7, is GAGVSQSPSNKVTEKGKDVELRCDPISGHTALYWYRQSLGQGLEFLIYFQGNSAPDKSGLPSDRFSAERTGGSVSTLTIQRTQQEDSAVYLCASSLVPYEQYFGPGTRLTVT.

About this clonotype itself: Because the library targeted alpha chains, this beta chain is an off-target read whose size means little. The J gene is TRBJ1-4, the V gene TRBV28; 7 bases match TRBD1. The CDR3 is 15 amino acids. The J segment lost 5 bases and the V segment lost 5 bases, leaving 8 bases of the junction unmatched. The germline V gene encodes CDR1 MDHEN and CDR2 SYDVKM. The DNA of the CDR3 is TGTGCCAGCAGTCTCAACAGGGGTGGGAATGAAAAACTGTTTTTT. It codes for CASSLNRGGNEKLFF.

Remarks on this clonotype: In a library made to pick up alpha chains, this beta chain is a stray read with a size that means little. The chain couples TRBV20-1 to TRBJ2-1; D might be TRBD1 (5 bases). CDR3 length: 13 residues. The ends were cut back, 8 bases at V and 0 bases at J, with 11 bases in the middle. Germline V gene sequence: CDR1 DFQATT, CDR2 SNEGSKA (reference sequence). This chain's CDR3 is CSSRQSSYNEQFF. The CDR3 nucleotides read TGCAGTTCCCGACAGAGCTCCTACAATGAGCAGTTCTTC.